This entry lists 16 T cell receptor beta chains sequenced from one sample in a study of T cell responses to AZD1222 COVID-19 vaccine. The protocol was immunoSEQ multiplex PCR, while the TCRdb copy is restricted to in-frame clones and leaves out a portion. The top ten hold 1.2% to 1.5% of the sample, which has 70,000 to 95,000 clones, 85% to 90% seen once. The sample consisted of peripheral blood, taken 28 days after the second AZD1222 dose. The receptors derive from an adult who received the AZD1222 COVID-19 vaccine.

V usage is TRBV7-8 and J usage is TRBJ1-4; 8 bases agree with TRBD1. This CDR3 region has 17 residues. From germline, CDR1 is SGHVS and CDR2 FQNEAQ. Trimming cost V 3 bases and J 8 bases; bases outside gene matches: 14. DNA for the CDR3: TGTGCCAGCAGCTTGACCGCTCGGCAGGGGGCTTCGGAAAAACTGTTTTTT. Protein product: CASSLTARQGASEKLFF.

DNA of the CDR3: TGTGCCAGTAGAAAACCGTCGATTAGCAATCAGCCCCAGCATTTT. Protein product: CASRKPSISNQPQHF. The J gene is TRBJ1-5, the V gene TRBV19; no reliable D call. The CDR3 has 15 residues. The germline gives CDR1 LNHDA, CDR2 SQIVND (reference sequence). Trimming stripped 6 bases from V and 0 bases from J, with 12 bases between.

V is TRBV6-5 and J is TRBJ2-7; D is possibly TRBD1 or TRBD2 (6 bases each). V lost 0 bases and J lost 5, with 17 bases in between. Germline V gene data show CDR1 as MNHEY and CDR2 as SVGAGI. The CDR3 has 16 residues. The DNA of the CDR3 is TGTGCCAGCAGTTACTCGGGCCCCGGGGGCAAAAACGAGCAGTACTTC. Encoded protein: CASSYSGPGGKNEQYF.

The rearrangement joins TRBV5-4 to TRBJ1-1; 7 nucleotides line up with TRBD1. Germline CDR1 is SGHNT and CDR2 is YYREEE (reference sequence). The CDR3 is 15 residues long. J gave up 5 bases and V 4 bases, and 11 bases lay outside the gene matches. The CDR3 region is CASSLFSDRSTEAFF. CDR3 coding DNA: TGTGCCAGCAGCCTCTTCTCGGACAGGAGTACTGAAGCTTTCTTT.

The CDR3 reads CASSQDRARGSSTDTQYF. Here the CDR3 DNA reads TGCGCCAGCAGCCAAGACCGTGCGCGGGGGTCTAGCACAGATACGCAGTATTTT. The V call is TRBV4-1, the J call TRBJ2-3, with TRBD2 identical over 7 bases. The trim removed 0 bases at V and 0 bases at J, leaving 9 bases unmatched. Germline V lookup: CDR1 MGHRA, CDR2 YSYEKL. There are 18 residues in the CDR3.

This chain uses TRBV6-1 with TRBJ1-5; D gene uncertain. V was trimmed by 3 bases and J by 2 bases, leaving 8 bases between them. Looked up from germline, CDR1 is MNHNS and CDR2 is SASEGT. The CDR3 is made up of 14 amino acids. CDR3 residues: CASSDSVGNQPQHF. The CDR3 bases are TGTGCCAGCAGTGATAGCGTGGGCAATCAGCCCCAGCATTTT.

The chain is built from TRBV24-1 and TRBJ2-3, with 7 bases aligning to TRBD2. The CDR3 contains 15 residues. From germline, CDR1 is KGHDR and CDR2 SFDVKD. V dropped 1 base and J dropped 3; count of bases not matched to a gene: 3. The CDR3 DNA is TGTGCCACCAGTGATTTTGGGGGGGGGACAGATACGCAGTATTTT. Protein product: CATSDFGGGTDTQYF.

V and J are TRBV9 and TRBJ2-2; 7 nucleotides line up with TRBD1. The V gene end was trimmed by 2 bases and the J gene end by 7 bases; junction bases not matched to a gene: 2. CDR1 is SGDLS and CDR2 is YYNGEE in the germline V gene. There are 13 residues in the CDR3. The chain's CDR3 is CASSVRDSGELFF. For the CDR3, the DNA is TGTGCCAGCAGCGTCAGGGACAGCGGGGAGCTGTTTTTT.

V gene TRBV6-5 combines with J gene TRBJ2-7, with 9 bases fitting TRBD1. Germline CDR1 and CDR2: MNHEY and SVGAGI. J was trimmed by 4 bases and V by 4 bases; bases with no gene match: 2. This CDR3 has 13 amino acids. The CDR3 region has the DNA TGTGCCAGCAGTTCGGGACAGGGATACGAGCAGTACTTC. Translation gives CASSSGQGYEQYF.

The chain combines TRBV30 with TRBJ1-2, with TRBD1 matching 12 bases. Germline CDR1 GTSNPN, CDR2 SVGIG (reference sequence). The CDR3 is made up of 13 amino acids. The junction had 5 bases not matched to a gene; V was cut back by 6 bases and J by 6 bases. The DNA of the CDR3 is TGTGCCTGCCGGGACAGGGGGCGTGATGGCTACACCTTC. Amino acid sequence: CACRDRGRDGYTF.

The chain uses TRBV28 and TRBJ1-4, with 7 bases identical to TRBD1. V gave up 2 bases and J gave up 5 bases; unmatched junction bases: 8. The CDR3 spans 16 residues. The germline gives CDR1 MDHEN, CDR2 SYDVKM. This chain's CDR3 is CASSLEGARDNEKLFF. In nucleotides, the CDR3 is TGTGCCAGCAGTTTAGAGGGGGCGCGGGACAATGAAAAACTGTTTTTT.

V is TRBV3-1 (or the pseudogene TRBV3-2) and J is TRBJ1-6; D is uncertain. CDR1 LGHDT and CDR2 YNNKEL come from the germline V gene (reference sequence). V lost 4 bases, J lost 5 bases, and 12 bases lay in between. The CDR3 length is 15 residues. CDR3 coding DNA: TGTGCCAGCAGCCCCCGACGGTGGGATAATTCACCCCTCCACTTT. Amino acids: CASSPRRWDNSPLHF.

The CDR3 DNA follows: TGTGCCATGACCTCCTCCCGGGCGGGGGTAGATACGCAGTATTTT. The encoded protein is CAMTSSRAGVDTQYF. The rearrangement uses TRBV10-3 and TRBJ2-3, with TRBD2 identical over 7 bases. CDR1 is ENHRY, CDR2 SYGVKD, per germline. Trimming took 9 bases from V and 5 from J; bases not matched to a gene: 14. This CDR3 is built from 15 residues.

This clone has more than one count but fewer than ten. The chain uses TRBV5-1 and TRBJ2-7; D is possibly TRBD1 (6 bases). Trimming removed 2 bases from V and 2 bases from J, with 11 bases in between. The germline CDR1 and CDR2 sequences are SGHRS and YFSETQ. The CDR3 runs 14 residues. The CDR3 coding sequence is TGCGCCAGCAGCTTAGACAGGAGCACCTACGAGCAGTACTTC. Protein sequence: CASSLDRSTYEQYF.

This chain connects TRBV9 to TRBJ1-3; tentative D call: TRBD1 (5 bases). Germline assignment: CDR1 SGDLS and CDR2 YYNGEE. Trimming took 3 bases from V and 5 from J, leaving 18 bases between them. The CDR3 spans 16 residues. The CDR3: CASSGPQGATRNTIYF. In nucleotides, the CDR3 is TGTGCCAGCAGCGGCCCCCAAGGGGCAACACGAAACACCATATATTTT.

The chain combines TRBV6-1 with TRBJ1-4; 8 bases are a match to TRBD1. The CDR3 length is 15 residues. V lost 3 bases to trimming and J lost 7 bases; unmatched junction nucleotides: 7. Germline CDR1 MNHNS, CDR2 SASEGT. CDR3 in amino acids: CASSDRQGAVEKLFF. The DNA for the CDR3 is TGTGCCAGCAGTGATCGGCAGGGGGCAGTTGAAAAACTGTTTTTT.